This passage covers 4 T cell receptor beta chains from one sample sequenced in a study of CD8 T cells in ankylosing spondylitis. Via MiXCR, TCRdb re-called the 5' RACE reads, giving one row per CDR3 protein. The data hold approximately 220,000 distinct CDR3 sequences, with around a quarter observed a single time. Sequencing was done on a sample of blood, either unsorted or a sorted T cell fraction (not recorded which). These receptors came from a male donor with ankylosing spondylitis or in good health (not recorded which).

The V gene is TRBV7-2, the J gene TRBJ2-7; a possible D gene is TRBD2 (5 bases). In germline, CDR1 is SGHTA, CDR2 FQGNSA. The CDR3 is made up of 13 amino acids. The ends were cut back, 6 bases at V and 0 bases at J, with 9 bases in the middle. As DNA, the CDR3 is TGTGCCAGCAGGTTCGGAGGCTCCTACGAGCAGTACTTC. Its protein is CASRFGGSYEQYF.

This clonotype occurred many times. This CDR3 reads CASKTGGDTEAFF. In nucleotides, the CDR3 is TGTGCCAGCAAGACAGGGGGTGACACTGAAGCTTTCTTT. This rearrangement joins TRBV6-1 to TRBJ1-1, with 9 bases fitting TRBD1. There are 13 residues in the CDR3. Germline V gene lookup returns CDR1 MNHNS and CDR2 SASEGT. V gave up 7 bases and J gave up 3 bases; unmatched junction bases: 3.

The sample holds many counts of this clonotype. The rearrangement joins TRBV7-2 to TRBJ2-1; TRBD2 aligns across 12 bases. V lost 7 bases and J lost 6; bases outside the gene matches: 19. The CDR3 length is 19 residues. Per the germline V gene, CDR1 is SGHTA and CDR2 is FQGNSA. CDR3 sequence: CASIDTPGRLAGDLNEQFF. CDR3 DNA: TGTGCCAGCATCGACACCCCAGGCAGACTAGCGGGAGATCTCAATGAGCAGTTCTTC.

This clonotype has at least ten counts. The V and J genes are TRBV5-4 and TRBJ2-3, with 9 positions matching TRBD1. This CDR3 is 16 amino acids long. The junction had 7 bases not matched to a gene; V was cut back by 1 base and J by 4 bases. Germline values: CDR1 SGHNT, CDR2 YYREEE (reference sequence). CDR3 loop: CASSLINRGRSDTQYF. The CDR3 DNA follows: TGTGCCAGCAGCTTGATTAACAGGGGGCGGTCAGATACGCAGTATTTT. Combining the CDR3 with reference TRBV5-4 and TRBJ2-3 gives the whole variable domain ETGVTQSPTHLIKTRGQQVTLRCSSQSGHNTVSWYQQALGQGPQFIFQYYREEENGRGNFPPRFSGLQFPNYSSELNVNALELDDSALYLCASSLINRGRSDTQYFGPGTRLTVL.